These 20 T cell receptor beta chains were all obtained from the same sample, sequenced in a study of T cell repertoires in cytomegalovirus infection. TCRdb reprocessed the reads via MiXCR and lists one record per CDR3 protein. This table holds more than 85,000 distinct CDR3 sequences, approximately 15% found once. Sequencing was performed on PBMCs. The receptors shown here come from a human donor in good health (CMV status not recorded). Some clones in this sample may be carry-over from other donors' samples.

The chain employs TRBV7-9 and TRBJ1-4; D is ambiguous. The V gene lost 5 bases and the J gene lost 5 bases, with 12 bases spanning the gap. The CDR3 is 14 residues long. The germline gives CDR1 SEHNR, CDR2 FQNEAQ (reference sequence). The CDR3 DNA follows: TGTGCCAGCAGCCCGGGAGATTGGAATGAAAAACTGTTTTTT. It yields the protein CASSPGDWNEKLFF.

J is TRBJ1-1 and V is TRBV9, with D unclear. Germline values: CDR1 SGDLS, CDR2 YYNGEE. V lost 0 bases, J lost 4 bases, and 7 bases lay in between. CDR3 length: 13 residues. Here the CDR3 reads CASSVEGPTEAFF. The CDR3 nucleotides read TGTGCCAGCAGCGTAGAAGGACCCACTGAAGCTTTCTTT.

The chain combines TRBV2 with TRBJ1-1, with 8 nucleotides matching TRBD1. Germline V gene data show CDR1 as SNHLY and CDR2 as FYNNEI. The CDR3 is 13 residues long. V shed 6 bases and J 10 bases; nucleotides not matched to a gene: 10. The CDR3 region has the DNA TGTGCCAGCAGGGGGGAACTCGACAGGGGAGCTTTCTTT. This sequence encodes CASRGELDRGAFF. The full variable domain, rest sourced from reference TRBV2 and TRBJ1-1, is EPEVTQTPSHQVTQMGQEVILRCVPISNHLYFYWYRQILGQKVEFLVSFYNNEISEKSEIFDDQFSVERPDGSNFTLKIRSTKLEDSAMYFCASRGELDRGAFFGQGTRLTVV.

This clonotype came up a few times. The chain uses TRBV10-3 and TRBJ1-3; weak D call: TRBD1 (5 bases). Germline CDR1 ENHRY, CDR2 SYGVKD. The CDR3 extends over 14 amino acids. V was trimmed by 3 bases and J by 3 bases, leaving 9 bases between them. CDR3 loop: CAISEPQGGNTIYF. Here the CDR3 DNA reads TGTGCCATCAGTGAACCCCAGGGTGGAAACACCATATATTTT.

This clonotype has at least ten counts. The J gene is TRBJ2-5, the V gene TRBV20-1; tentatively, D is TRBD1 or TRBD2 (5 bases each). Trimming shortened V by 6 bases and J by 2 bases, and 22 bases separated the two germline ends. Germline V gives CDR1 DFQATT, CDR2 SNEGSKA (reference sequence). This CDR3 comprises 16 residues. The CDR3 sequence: CSATRGGARRQETQYF. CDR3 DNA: TGCAGTGCAACCCGGGGTGGGGCGCGTAGACAAGAGACCCAGTACTTC.

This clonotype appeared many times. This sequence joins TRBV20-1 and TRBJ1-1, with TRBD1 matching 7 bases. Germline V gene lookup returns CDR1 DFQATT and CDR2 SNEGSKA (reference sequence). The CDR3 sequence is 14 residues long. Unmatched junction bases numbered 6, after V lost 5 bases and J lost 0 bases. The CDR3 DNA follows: TGCAGTGCTGGAATCGGACAGGTGAACACTGAAGCTTTCTTT. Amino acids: CSAGIGQVNTEAFF.

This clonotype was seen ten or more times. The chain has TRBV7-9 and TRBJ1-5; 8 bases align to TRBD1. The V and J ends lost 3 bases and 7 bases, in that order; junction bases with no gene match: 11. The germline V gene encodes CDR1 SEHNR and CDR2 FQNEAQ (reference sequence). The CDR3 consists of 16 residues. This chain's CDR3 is CASSFSDRVGGQPQHF. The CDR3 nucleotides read TGTGCCAGCAGCTTCTCGGACAGGGTGGGGGGACAGCCCCAGCATTTT.

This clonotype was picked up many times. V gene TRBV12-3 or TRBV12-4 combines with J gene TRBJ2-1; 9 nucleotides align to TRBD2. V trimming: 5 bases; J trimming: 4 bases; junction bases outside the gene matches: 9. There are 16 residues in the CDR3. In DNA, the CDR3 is TGTGCCAGCAGTCAGCGTTCTAGCGGGGAATACAATGAGCAGTTCTTC. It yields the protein CASSQRSSGEYNEQFF.

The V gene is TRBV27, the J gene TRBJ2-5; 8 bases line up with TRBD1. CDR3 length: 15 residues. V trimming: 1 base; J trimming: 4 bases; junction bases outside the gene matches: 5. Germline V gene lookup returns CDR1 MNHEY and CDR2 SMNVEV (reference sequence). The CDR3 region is CASSLFRQGLETQYF. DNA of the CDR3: TGTGCCAGCAGTTTATTCCGACAGGGGTTAGAGACCCAGTACTTC.

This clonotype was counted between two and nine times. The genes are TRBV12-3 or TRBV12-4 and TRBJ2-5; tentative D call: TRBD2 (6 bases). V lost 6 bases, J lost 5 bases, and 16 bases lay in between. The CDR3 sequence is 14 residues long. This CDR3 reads CASRSIEEGETQYF. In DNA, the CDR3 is TGTGCCAGCAGGTCTATTGAGGAGGGCGAGACCCAGTACTTC.

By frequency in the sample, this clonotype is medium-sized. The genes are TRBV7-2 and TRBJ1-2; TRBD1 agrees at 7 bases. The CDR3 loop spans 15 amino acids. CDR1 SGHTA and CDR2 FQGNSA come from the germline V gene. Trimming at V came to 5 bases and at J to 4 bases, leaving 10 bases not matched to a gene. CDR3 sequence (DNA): TGTGCCAGCAGCCCGGGGACAGTCGGCGGCTATGGCTACACCTTC. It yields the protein CASSPGTVGGYGYTF. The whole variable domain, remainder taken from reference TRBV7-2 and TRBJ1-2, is GAGVSQSPSNKVTEKGKDVELRCDPISGHTALYWYRQSLGQGLEFLIYFQGNSAPDKSGLPSDRFSAERTGGSVSTLTIQRTQQEDSAVYLCASSPGTVGGYGYTFGSGTRLTVV.

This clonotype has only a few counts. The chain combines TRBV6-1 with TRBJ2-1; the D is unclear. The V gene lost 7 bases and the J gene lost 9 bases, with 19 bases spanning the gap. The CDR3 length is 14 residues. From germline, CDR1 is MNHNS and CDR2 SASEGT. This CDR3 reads CASIEDSGMSEQFF. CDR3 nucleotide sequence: TGTGCCAGCATCGAGGATTCTGGAATGAGTGAGCAGTTCTTC.

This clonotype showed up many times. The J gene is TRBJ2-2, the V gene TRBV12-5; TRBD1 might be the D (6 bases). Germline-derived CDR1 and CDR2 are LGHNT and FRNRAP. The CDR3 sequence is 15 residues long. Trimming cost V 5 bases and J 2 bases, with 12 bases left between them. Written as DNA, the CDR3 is TGTGCTAGTGGTCTCCGGACAGTCAACACCGGGGAGCTGTTTTTT. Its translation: CASGLRTVNTGELFF.

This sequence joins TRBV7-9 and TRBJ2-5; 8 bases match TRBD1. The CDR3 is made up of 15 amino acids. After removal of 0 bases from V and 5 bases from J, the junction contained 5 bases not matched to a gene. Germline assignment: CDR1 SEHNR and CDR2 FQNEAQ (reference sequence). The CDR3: CASSLAAGGLETQYF. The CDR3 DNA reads TGTGCCAGCAGCTTAGCGGCAGGGGGCTTGGAGACCCAGTACTTC.

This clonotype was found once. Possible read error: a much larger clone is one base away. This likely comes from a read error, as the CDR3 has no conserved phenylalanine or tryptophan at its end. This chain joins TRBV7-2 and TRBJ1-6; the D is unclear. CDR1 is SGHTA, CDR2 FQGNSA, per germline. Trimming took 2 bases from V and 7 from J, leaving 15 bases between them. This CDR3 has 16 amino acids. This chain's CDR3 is CASSLRARTGNSPLHL. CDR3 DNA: TGTGCCAGCAGCTTAAGGGCTCGAACCGGGAATTCACCCCTCCACCTT.

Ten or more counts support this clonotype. In nucleotides, the CDR3 is TGTGCCAGCAGCTTCTGGGGGTATCCCCTTACCTACAATGAGCAGTTCTTC. Its translation: CASSFWGYPLTYNEQFF. This chain connects TRBV11-2 to TRBJ2-1; the D gene could be TRBD1 or TRBD2 (5 bases each). The CDR3 sequence is 17 residues long. The V gene's germline CDR1 is SGHAT and CDR2 FQNNGV. Trimming left V 3 bases short and J 2 bases short, with 17 bases between.

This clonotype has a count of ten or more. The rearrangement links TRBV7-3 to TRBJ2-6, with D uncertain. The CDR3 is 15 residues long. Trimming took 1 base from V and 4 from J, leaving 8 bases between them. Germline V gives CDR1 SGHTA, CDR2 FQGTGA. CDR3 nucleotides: TGTGCCAGCAGCTTAAGTTCCTCAGGGGCCAACGTCCTGACTTTC. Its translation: CASSLSSSGANVLTF.

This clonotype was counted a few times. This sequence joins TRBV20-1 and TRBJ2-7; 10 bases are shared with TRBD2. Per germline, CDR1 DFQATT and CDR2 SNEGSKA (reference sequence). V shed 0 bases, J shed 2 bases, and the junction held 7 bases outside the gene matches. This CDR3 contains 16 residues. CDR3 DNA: TGCAGTGCTAGAGATCCGAATAGCGGGGGGCCCTACGAGCAGTACTTC. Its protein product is CSARDPNSGGPYEQYF.

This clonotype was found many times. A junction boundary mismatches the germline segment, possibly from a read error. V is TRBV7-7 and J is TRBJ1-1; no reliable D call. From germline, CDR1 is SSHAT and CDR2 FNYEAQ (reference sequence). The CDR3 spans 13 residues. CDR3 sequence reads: CASSLGPFTEAFF. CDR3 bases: TGTGCTAGCAGCTTAGGACCGTTCACTGAAGCTTTCTTT.

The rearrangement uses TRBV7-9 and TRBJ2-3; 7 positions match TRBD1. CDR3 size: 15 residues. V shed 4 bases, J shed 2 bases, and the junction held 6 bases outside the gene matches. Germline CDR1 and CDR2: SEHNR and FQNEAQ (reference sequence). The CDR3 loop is CASSSSDRNTDTQYF. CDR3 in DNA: TGTGCCAGCAGCTCCTCGGACAGGAACACAGATACGCAGTATTTT.